This T cell receptor beta chain was recovered during a study of cytomegalovirus exposure and HLA in healthy donors. The V gene's germline CDR1 is MDHEN and CDR2 SYDVKM. CDR3 size: 16 residues. The V gene lost 5 bases and the J gene lost 0 bases, with 16 bases spanning the gap. PCR involved 60 Vbeta and 13 Jbeta primers. Produced via immunoSEQ multiplex PCR; TCRdb's table is partial and in-frame only. The repertoire has about 110,000 clones, more than 60% of them found once; the top ten carry around 4.2%. The sequenced sample consisted of PBMCs. The receptor was derived from a middle-aged woman in good health and CMV-seronegative. V is TRBV28 and J is TRBJ1-2, with D possibly TRBD1 on 5 matching bases. The CDR3 is CASSPLAGRTNYGYTF. CDR3 bases: TGTGCCAGCAGTCCCCTGGCGGGACGGACTAACTATGGCTACACCTTC.